This TCR beta chain was sequenced in a study of cytomegalovirus exposure and HLA in healthy donors. Broader study findings: A missense variant in DCLRE1C was later tied to TCR beta V- and J-gene trimming.

The V gene's germline CDR1 is SGHDT and CDR2 YYEEEE. CDR3 length equals 12 residues. V was pared by 5 bases and J by 10 bases, with 8 bases of the junction left unmatched. On this clone itself: The antigen is undetermined.

In the PCR, 60 Vbeta and 13 Jbeta primers were used. Produced via immunoSEQ multiplex PCR; TCRdb's table is partial and in-frame only. This listing includes some 130,000 clones. This clonotype was sampled from a woman in her forties in good health and CMV-seropositive. V usage is TRBV5-6 and J usage is TRBJ2-5; TRBD2 agrees at 7 bases. The sequenced sample was PBMCs. CDR3 in amino acids: CASSLGRGDQYF. The CDR3 region has the DNA TGTGCCAGCAGTCTGGGGAGGGGCGACCAGTACTTC.